This TCR beta chain came from a study of cytomegalovirus exposure and HLA in healthy donors. Data came from immunoSEQ multiplex PCR; TCRdb stores just in-frame clones and leaves some out. The profile shows around 300,000 clones, 88% of them singletons. V was cut by 0 bases and J by 9 bases, with 10 bases left in between. Germline V gene data show CDR1 as SGHNT and CDR2 as YYREEE (reference sequence). The CDR3 runs 13 residues. The V and J genes are TRBV5-4 and TRBJ2-1; D is possibly TRBD2 (6 bases). The receptor was derived from a young woman in good health and CMV-seronegative. The sequencing sample was made of PBMCs. The CDR3 DNA reads as TGTGCCAGCAGCTTGGTACGGGGAGGTGAGCAGTTCTTC. Its protein product is CASSLVRGGEQFF.